What follows are 13 T cell receptor beta chains derived from one specimen sequenced in a study of T cells in Graves' hyperthyroidism and ophthalmopathy. The source material, RNA transcripts, was used to amplify TCR beta CDR3 regions. The HTBI set primed first-round TCR CDR3 RT-PCR. TCRdb re-called the multiplex PCR reads through MiXCR, storing one row per CDR3 protein. The data show a few hundred thousand distinct CDR3 sequences, with about 13% seen just once and 9.2% held by the top ten. Material for sequencing was blood. Receptors were obtained from a woman under 30 with Graves' hyperthyroidism.

The chain's CDR3 is CASSLFSGEQFF. For the CDR3, the DNA is TGCGCCAGCAGCCTCTTCTCAGGTGAGCAGTTCTTC. The chain uses TRBV4-1 and TRBJ2-1; D ambiguous. Germline V gene data show CDR1 as MGHRA and CDR2 as YSYEKL. The CDR3 loop spans 12 amino acids. V was trimmed by 4 bases and J by 9 bases, leaving 10 bases between them.

The table lists this clonotype with many counts. V and J are TRBV24-1 and TRBJ2-1; tentatively, D is TRBD2 (5 bases). V lost 3 bases, J lost 11 bases, and 19 bases lay in between. Germline values: CDR1 KGHDR, CDR2 SFDVKD. The CDR3 covers 15 residues. The CDR3 here is CATSDQTTSGGKQFF. The CDR3 DNA reads TGTGCCACCAGTGATCAGACTACGAGTGGCGGTAAGCAGTTCTTC.

This clonotype occurred many times. The chain employs TRBV6-1 and TRBJ1-2, with 7 bases aligning to TRBD1. The CDR3 sequence is 15 residues long. Losses at the gene ends were 5 bases for V and 2 bases for J; bases not matched to a gene: 8. Germline CDR1 reads MNHNS; CDR2 reads SASEGT. Here the CDR3 reads CASSFSPGQNYGYTF. The CDR3 bases are TGTGCCAGCAGTTTCTCCCCGGGACAGAACTATGGCTACACCTTC.

This clonotype has at least ten counts. This sequence joins TRBV7-8 and TRBJ1-5; 7 bases are shared with TRBD1. V was pared by 5 bases and J by 2 bases, with 12 bases of the junction left unmatched. The germline V gene encodes CDR1 SGHVS and CDR2 FQNEAQ. This CDR3 comprises 17 residues. The CDR3, as DNA: TGTGCCAGCAGCCCCCGAAAAACAGGGGTGGGCAATCAGCCCCAGCATTTT. Translation: CASSPRKTGVGNQPQHF.

The J gene is TRBJ2-7, the V gene TRBV20-1; 10 nucleotides line up with TRBD2. The junction had 6 bases not matched to a gene; V was cut back by 6 bases and J by 1 base. CDR3 length: 14 residues. Germline V lookup: CDR1 DFQATT, CDR2 SNEGSKA (reference sequence). The CDR3 bases are TGCAGTGCGCGACCGGGACTAGCGTCCTACGAGCAGTACTTC. This sequence encodes CSARPGLASYEQYF.

This clonotype was counted many times. The V and J genes are TRBV7-9 and TRBJ2-2, with 12 bases that match TRBD2. Per the germline V gene, CDR1 is SEHNR and CDR2 is FQNEAQ (reference sequence). The CDR3 contains 18 residues. The trim removed 5 bases at V and 0 bases at J, leaving 7 bases unmatched. The CDR3 DNA reads TGTGCCAGCAGCACCAGCTGGACTAGCGGGACGAACACCGGGGAGCTGTTTTTT. Its protein product is CASSTSWTSGTNTGELFF.

A few counts support this clonotype. This chain connects TRBV5-1 to TRBJ2-7; 8 positions match TRBD1. With V trimmed by 4 bases and J by 1 base, 7 bases remained unmatched. Per germline, CDR1 SGHRS and CDR2 YFSETQ. This CDR3 has 15 amino acids. The DNA of the CDR3 is TGCGCCAGCAGCCCGGGACAGGCCTCATCCTACGAGCAGTACTTC. This codes for CASSPGQASSYEQYF.

The chain couples TRBV12-3 or TRBV12-4 to TRBJ2-1, with 15 bases lining up with TRBD2. The ends lost 6 bases at V and 9 bases at J; junction bases unmatched: 9. This CDR3 comprises 16 residues. CDR3 coding DNA: TGTGCCAGCAGCCCCAGACGGACTAGCGGGAGGGCTGAGCAGTTCTTC. This encodes CASSPRRTSGRAEQFF.

A few counts support this clonotype. The chain uses TRBV14 and TRBJ1-2; maybe TRBD1 (6 bases). Trimming removed 3 bases at V and 7 bases at J, with 21 bases between. CDR1 and CDR2 (germline): SGHDN, FVKESK. The CDR3 spans 16 residues. The DNA for the CDR3 is TGTGCCAGCAGCCATGTTACAGGGAATTATCCGGGTGGCTACACCTTC. Protein: CASSHVTGNYPGGYTF. The full variable domain, in which reference TRBV14 and TRBJ1-2 provide the parts outside the CDR3, is EAGVTQFPSHSVIEKGQTVTLRCDPISGHDNLYWYRRVMGKEIKFLLHFVKESKQDESGMPNNRFLAERTGGTYSTLKVQPAELEDSGVYFCASSHVTGNYPGGYTFGSGTRLTVV.

The genes are TRBV19 and TRBJ2-3; TRBD2 aligns across 9 bases. The germline gives CDR1 LNHDA, CDR2 SQIVND (reference sequence). With V trimmed by 5 bases and J by 3 bases, 6 bases remained unmatched. This CDR3 spans 15 amino acids. The chain's CDR3 is CASSRAGGPTDTQYF. CDR3 sequence (DNA): TGTGCCAGTAGTCGGGCGGGAGGGCCAACAGATACGCAGTATTTT.

This clonotype showed up many times. This chain connects TRBV5-1 to TRBJ1-1; no firm D call. V dropped 0 bases and J dropped 4 bases, with 13 bases sitting between them. The CDR3 contains 15 residues. In germline, CDR1 is SGHRS, CDR2 YFSETQ. In DNA, the CDR3 is TGCGCCAGCAGCTTGGCCAACGGGTTGTTCACTGAAGCTTTCTTT. As protein: CASSLANGLFTEAFF.

This clonotype was seen many times. This chain uses TRBV27 with TRBJ2-1, with 15 bases matching TRBD2. Germline loops: CDR1 MNHEY, CDR2 SMNVEV (reference sequence). Unmatched junction bases numbered 11, after V lost 6 bases and J lost 8 bases. The length of the CDR3 is 17 residues. The CDR3 bases are TGTGCCAGCAGCGTTTGGCGGACTAGCGGGAGGGCACATGAGCAGTTCTTC. Protein: CASSVWRTSGRAHEQFF.

A few counts support this clonotype. The J gene is TRBJ2-5, the V gene TRBV11-2; D unresolved. CDR1 is SGHAT, CDR2 FQNNGV, per germline. The CDR3 runs 13 residues. The V end lost 6 bases, the J end lost 7 bases, and 15 bases lay between the germline ends. The CDR3 coding sequence is TGTGCCAGCAGTTCACCCCAAACGAGGACCCAGTACTTC. The encoded protein is CASSSPQTRTQYF.